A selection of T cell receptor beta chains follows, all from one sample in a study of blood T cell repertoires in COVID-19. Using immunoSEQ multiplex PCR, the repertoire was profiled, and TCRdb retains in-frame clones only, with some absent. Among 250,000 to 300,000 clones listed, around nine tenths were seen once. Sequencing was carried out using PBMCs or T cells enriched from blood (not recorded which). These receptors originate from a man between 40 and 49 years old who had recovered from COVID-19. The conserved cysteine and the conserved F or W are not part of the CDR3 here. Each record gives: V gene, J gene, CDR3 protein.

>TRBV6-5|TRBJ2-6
ASTPSGAGANVLT
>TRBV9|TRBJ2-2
ASSVVSISSGGLMNTGELF
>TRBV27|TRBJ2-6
ASSHASGSPGANVLT
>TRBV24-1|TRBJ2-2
ATSDFPGSRGTGELF
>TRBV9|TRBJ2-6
ASREGDSSGANVLT
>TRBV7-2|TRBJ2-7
ASSFNALAGVPLEQY
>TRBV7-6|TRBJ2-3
ASSLGASGSTDTQY
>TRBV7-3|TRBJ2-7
ASSLQGSEQY
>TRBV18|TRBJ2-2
ASSPTGANTGELF
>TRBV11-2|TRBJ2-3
ASRPQGSFTDTQY
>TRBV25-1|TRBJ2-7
ATRTGGSYEQY